A single sample is the source of the 8 T cell receptor beta chains below, sequenced in a study of control samples from healthy donors and cancer patients. Sequencing used immunoSEQ multiplex PCR; TCRdb keeps in-frame clones, though not all of them. The table lists 70,000 or so clones, about nine tenths of them singletons, with around a fifth in the top ten. Sequenced input: PBMCs. Every receptor here comes from a man aged 60-69 years with lung cancer.

This rearrangement joins TRBV9 to TRBJ2-2, with TRBD2 identical over 7 bases. The V segment lost 1 base and the J segment 3 bases; nucleotides outside the gene matches: 6. Germline V gives CDR1 SGDLS, CDR2 YYNGEE. This CDR3 has 16 residues. The CDR3 reads CASSVRAGDDTGELFF. The CDR3, as DNA: TGTGCCAGCAGCGTACGCGCGGGGGACGACACCGGGGAGCTGTTTTTT. Combining the CDR3 with reference TRBV9 and TRBJ2-2 gives the whole variable domain DSGVTQTPKHLITATGQRVTLRCSPRSGDLSVYWYQQSLDQGLQFLIQYYNGEERAKGNILERFSAQQFPDLHSELNLSSLELGDSALYFCASSVRAGDDTGELFFGEGSRLTVL.

The V gene is TRBV7-3, the J gene TRBJ2-2; 9 bases fit TRBD1. CDR3 length equals 17 residues. Germline V lookup: CDR1 SGHTA, CDR2 FQGTGA. Trimming took 6 bases from V and 1 from J; bases not matched to a gene: 9. Written as DNA, the CDR3 is TGTGCCAGCAGGCCCCCCGGACAGGGGAAGAACACCGGGGAGCTGTTTTTT. Protein: CASRPPGQGKNTGELFF.

V gene TRBV5-1 combines with J gene TRBJ2-2; 12 bases agree with TRBD1. The trim removed 4 bases at V and 7 bases at J, leaving 8 bases unmatched. CDR1 SGHRS and CDR2 YFSETQ come from the germline V gene. CDR3 size: 16 residues. The CDR3 spells CASSPTGQGAVGELFF. The CDR3, as DNA: TGCGCCAGCAGCCCGACGGGACAGGGGGCCGTCGGGGAGCTGTTTTTT. Drawing the rest from reference TRBV5-1 and TRBJ2-2, the complete variable domain is KAGVTQTPRYLIKTRGQQVTLSCSPISGHRSVSWYQQTPGQGLQFLFEYFSETQRNKGNFPGRFSGRQFSNSRSEMNVSTLELGDSALYLCASSPTGQGAVGELFFGEGSRLTVL.

The chain joins TRBV25-1 to TRBJ1-2, with unresolved D. Trimming shortened V by 1 base and J by 4 bases, and 13 bases separated the two germline ends. The V gene's germline CDR1 is MGHDK and CDR2 SYGVNS. CDR3 length: 15 amino acids. The CDR3 spells CASSEFGAALYGYTF. In nucleotides, the CDR3 is TGTGCCAGCAGTGAATTTGGTGCGGCCCTCTATGGCTACACCTTC.

The gene calls are TRBV4-2 and TRBJ1-2; a weak D match, TRBD1 (6 bases). The length of the CDR3 is 15 residues. The V end lost 0 bases, the J end lost 7 bases, and 15 bases lay between the germline ends. Germline CDR1 LGHNA, CDR2 YNFKEQ. CDR3 sequence reads: CASSQDRGQESGYTF. The CDR3 coding sequence is TGTGCCAGCAGCCAAGATAGGGGACAAGAGAGTGGCTACACCTTC.

This chain joins TRBV6-4 and TRBJ2-3; D possibly corresponds to TRBD1 (6 bases). CDR3 length equals 16 residues. V lost 3 bases to trimming and J lost 6 bases, with 19 bases between them. Looked up from germline, CDR1 is MRHNA and CDR2 is SNTAGT. The CDR3 loop is CASSERPGGNRDTQYF. CDR3 nucleotides: TGTGCCAGCAGTGAGCGTCCTGGGGGCAACCGGGATACGCAGTATTTT.

The chain recombines TRBV18 with TRBJ2-7, with no clear D. In germline, CDR1 is KGHSH, CDR2 LQKENI. The CDR3 length is 14 residues. Trimming shortened V by 3 bases and J by 1 base, and 10 bases separated the two germline ends. CDR3 residues: CASSPASPSYEQYF. CDR3 coding DNA: TGTGCCAGCTCACCTGCGAGTCCATCCTACGAGCAGTACTTC.

The sample holds a few counts of this clone. CDR3 in DNA: TGTGCCAGCCGAAACCGGGGAAGCTCCTACAATGAGCAGTTCTTC. Amino acids: CASRNRGSSYNEQFF. V and J are TRBV5-4 and TRBJ2-1; possibly TRBD2 for D (5 bases). This CDR3 has 15 residues. Trimming cost V 7 bases and J 0 bases, with 14 bases left between them. Germline V gene sequence: CDR1 SGHNT, CDR2 YYREEE (reference sequence). The full variable domain, its missing parts supplied by reference TRBV5-4 and TRBJ2-1, is ETGVTQSPTHLIKTRGQQVTLRCSSQSGHNTVSWYQQALGQGPQFIFQYYREEENGRGNFPPRFSGLQFPNYSSELNVNALELDDSALYLCASRNRGSSYNEQFFGPGTRLTVL.